Following are 25 T cell receptor beta chains from one sample sequenced in a study of cytomegalovirus exposure and HLA in healthy donors. This PCR relied on a set of 60 Vbeta primers and 13 Jbeta primers. The assay was immunoSEQ multiplex PCR, and TCRdb's table has in-frame clones only and misses some. The data contain around 92,000 clones, about 83% of them seen just once; the ten biggest clones take up 16%. Material for sequencing was PBMCs. The source is a man aged 60-69 years in good health and CMV-seropositive.

The V call is TRBV5-1, the J call TRBJ2-2; 12 bases fit TRBD2. This CDR3 has 16 amino acids. The trim removed 3 bases at V and 1 base at J, leaving 1 base unmatched. Germline loops: CDR1 SGHRS, CDR2 YFSETQ. The CDR3 protein is CASSSGLAGNTGELFF. CDR3 in DNA: TGCGCCAGCAGCTCGGGACTAGCGGGGAACACCGGGGAGCTGTTTTTT. Based on the CDR3 plus reference TRBV5-1 and TRBJ2-2, the full variable domain is KAGVTQTPRYLIKTRGQQVTLSCSPISGHRSVSWYQQTPGQGLQFLFEYFSETQRNKGNFPGRFSGRQFSNSRSEMNVSTLELGDSALYLCASSSGLAGNTGELFFGEGSRLTVL.

As regards this clone: At one end, the junction sequence differs from germline, possibly due to a read error. The gene calls are TRBV2 and TRBJ2-7; 7 bases match TRBD1. Germline V lookup: CDR1 SNHLY, CDR2 FYNNEI. This CDR3 spans 12 amino acids. DNA of the CDR3: TGTGCCAGCTCGTCCGACCGGACAGGAACCCTCTTC. Amino acids: CASSSDRTGTLF.

J is TRBJ1-1 and V is TRBV5-1; tentatively, D is TRBD1 (6 bases). The length of the CDR3 is 13 residues. V was clipped by 5 bases and J by 1 base, with 9 bases between them. Germline-derived CDR1 and CDR2 are SGHRS and YFSETQ. This CDR3 reads CASRHRANTEAFF. The DNA for the CDR3 is TGCGCCAGCAGGCACAGGGCGAACACTGAAGCTTTCTTT. Drawing the rest from reference TRBV5-1 and TRBJ1-1, the complete variable domain is KAGVTQTPRYLIKTRGQQVTLSCSPISGHRSVSWYQQTPGQGLQFLFEYFSETQRNKGNFPGRFSGRQFSNSRSEMNVSTLELGDSALYLCASRHRANTEAFFGQGTRLTVV.

The chain couples TRBV6-1 to TRBJ1-6; D unresolved. Trimming left V 7 bases short and J 0 bases short, with 7 bases between. Germline values: CDR1 MNHNS, CDR2 SASEGT. The CDR3 consists of 14 residues. CDR3 protein: CASTLYSYNSPLHF. The CDR3 DNA is TGTGCCAGCACCCTGTACTCCTATAATTCACCCCTCCACTTT.

Only a few counts were recorded for this clone. V is TRBV2 and J is TRBJ1-1; 8 nucleotides match TRBD1. V lost 5 bases, J lost 4 bases, and 6 bases stayed unmatched. The CDR3 is 14 amino acids. CDR1 and CDR2 (germline): SNHLY, FYNNEI. CDR3 in amino acids: CASSLDRGSTEAFF. In DNA form, the CDR3 reads TGTGCCAGCAGTTTAGACAGGGGAAGCACTGAAGCTTTCTTT. Drawing the rest from reference TRBV2 and TRBJ1-1, the complete variable domain is EPEVTQTPSHQVTQMGQEVILRCVPISNHLYFYWYRQILGQKVEFLVSFYNNEISEKSEIFDDQFSVERPDGSNFTLKIRSTKLEDSAMYFCASSLDRGSTEAFFGQGTRLTVV.

This sequence joins TRBV15 and TRBJ2-1; 15 bases are a match to TRBD2. Germline V gene data show CDR1 as LNHNV and CDR2 as YYDKDF (reference sequence). CDR3 length equals 19 residues. The V and J ends lost 1 base and 0 bases, in that order; junction bases with no gene match: 4. As DNA, the CDR3 is TGTGCCACCAGCAGAGGGGGGACTAGCGGGGGGAGCTCCTACAATGAGCAGTTCTTC. The encoded protein is CATSRGGTSGGSSYNEQFF.

The V call is TRBV11-2, the J call TRBJ2-7; possibly TRBD1 for D (8 bases). The CDR3 runs 14 residues. V was shortened by 5 bases and J by 7 bases, with 18 bases between the two germline ends. Germline V gives CDR1 SGHAT, CDR2 FQNNGV. The CDR3 DNA reads as TGTGCCAGCAGCCAGGGGGCGGGGGCGGGAGAGCAGTACTTC. This gives the protein CASSQGAGAGEQYF.

The gene calls are TRBV9 and TRBJ2-6; D unclear. The CDR3 covers 14 residues. CDR1 is SGDLS and CDR2 is YYNGEE in the germline V gene. V was cut by 7 bases and J by 1 base, with 9 bases left in between. CDR3: CASSSLSGANVLTF. The CDR3 nucleotides are TGTGCCAGCTCTTCCCTATCTGGGGCCAACGTCCTGACTTTC.

This chain uses TRBV5-1 with TRBJ2-7, with 10 bases lining up with TRBD1. Germline loops: CDR1 SGHRS, CDR2 YFSETQ. The CDR3 sequence is 14 residues long. J gave up 5 bases and V 4 bases, and 6 bases lay outside the gene matches. This CDR3 is CASSPGGTGDEQYF. As DNA, the CDR3 is TGCGCCAGCAGCCCGGGTGGGACAGGGGACGAGCAGTACTTC.

This clone was picked up a small number of times. This chain joins TRBV19 and TRBJ1-5, with TRBD1 matching over 7 bases. With V trimmed by 10 bases and J by 0 bases, 6 bases remained unmatched. The CDR3 has 14 amino acids. Germline V gene data show CDR1 as LNHDA and CDR2 as SQIVND (reference sequence). CDR3 region: CATRDRNSNQPQHF. The CDR3 DNA is TGTGCCACCAGGGACAGAAATAGCAATCAGCCCCAGCATTTT.

The V gene is TRBV18, the J gene TRBJ1-2, with D perhaps matching TRBD1 (6 bases). V lost 4 bases and J lost 5, with 17 bases in between. CDR1 and CDR2 from the germline V gene are KGHSH and LQKENI. The CDR3 consists of 15 residues. In nucleotides, the CDR3 is TGTGCCAGCTCACACGACAGGAATCCGAGATATGGCTACACCTTC. Its translation: CASSHDRNPRYGYTF.

The chain couples TRBV28 to TRBJ2-5, with D perhaps matching TRBD1 (6 bases). The end of the DNA is better explained by TRBJ2-7, so the J call may be wrong. This CDR3 region has 15 residues. Germline V gives CDR1 MDHEN, CDR2 SYDVKM. Written as DNA, the CDR3 is TGTGCCAGCAGTTTAAACCCCGGGACAAGACGCGAGCAGTACTTC. It is translated as CASSLNPGTRREQYF.

The V gene is TRBV29-1, the J gene TRBJ2-2, with 7 positions matching TRBD1. The ends lost 1 base at V and 6 bases at J; junction bases unmatched: 17. The CDR3 length is 18 residues. Per germline, CDR1 SQVTM and CDR2 ANQGSEA. CDR3 DNA: TGCAGCGTTGAAGCCTCCAACAGGGGCCCCTTAAACGCCGGGGAGCTGTTTTTT. Its protein is CSVEASNRGPLNAGELFF.

The chain links TRBV9 to TRBJ2-5; tentatively, D is TRBD2 (6 bases). The V gene's germline CDR1 is SGDLS and CDR2 YYNGEE. CDR3 length: 19 amino acids. V lost 4 bases and J 2 bases, leaving 27 bases between the germline ends. In DNA, the CDR3 is TGTGCCAGCAGCATGGGACTTCGCGGATCTCCTTTCCCTCAAGAGACCCAGTACTTC. Protein product: CASSMGLRGSPFPQETQYF.

This rearrangement joins TRBV10-1 to TRBJ2-2, with a possible D match to TRBD1 (5 bases). CDR3 length equals 13 residues. Trimming removed 3 bases at V and 5 bases at J, with 7 bases between. Germline V gene data show CDR1 as WNHNN and CDR2 as SYGVQD (reference sequence). The DNA of the CDR3 is TGCGCCAGCAGTGACAGGGTGACCGGGGAGCTGTTTTTT. Its translation is CASSDRVTGELFF.

This sequence joins TRBV11-2 and TRBJ2-1; possible D gene TRBD2, 5 bases. From germline, CDR1 is SGHAT and CDR2 FQNNGV. V was clipped by 5 bases and J by 3 bases, with 17 bases between them. The CDR3 runs to 16 residues. The CDR3 region has the DNA TGTGCCAGCAGCCCTGGCGGACTCGGAGGCTACAATGAGCAGTTCTTC. It translates to CASSPGGLGGYNEQFF.

V gene TRBV2 combines with J gene TRBJ1-2; D might be TRBD1 (5 bases). V was clipped by 7 bases and J by 4 bases, with 16 bases between them. Germline loops: CDR1 SNHLY, CDR2 FYNNEI. This CDR3 spans 14 amino acids. The CDR3 DNA sequence: TGTGCCAGCATCTACCCAGGGTTAGGCTATGGCTACACCTTC. Encoded protein: CASIYPGLGYGYTF.

The V call is TRBV18, the J call TRBJ1-1; TRBD1 is a possible D gene (6 bases). Germline CDR1 and CDR2: KGHSH and LQKENI. Deletions cut 4 bases from V and 0 bases from J, with 9 bases between. CDR3 size: 14 residues. The CDR3 nucleotides are TGTGCCAGCTCACTACAGGGAGTGAACACTGAAGCTTTCTTT. This gives the protein CASSLQGVNTEAFF.

The chain links TRBV12-1 to TRBJ2-3; the D call of TRBD1 is as the table states it, not checked on the DNA. TRBV12-1 is noted as a pseudogene. CDR3 length: 16 residues. In DNA form, the CDR3 reads TGTGCCAGCAGCTTTGCGTGGCAGGGATACACAGATACGCAGTATTTT. Protein product: CASSFAWQGYTDTQYF.

This CDR3 reads CASSPRQGGQETQYF. The CDR3 DNA is TGTGCCAGCAGCCCGAGACAGGGCGGGCAAGAGACCCAGTACTTC. The chain joins TRBV9 to TRBJ2-5; 7 bases map to TRBD1. The trim removed 4 bases at V and 2 bases at J, leaving 8 bases unmatched. Germline V gene sequence: CDR1 SGDLS, CDR2 YYNGEE. The CDR3 contains 15 residues.

The chain uses TRBV5-5 and TRBJ1-5; TRBD1 agrees at 9 bases. Germline assignment: CDR1 SGHKS and CDR2 YYEKEE (reference sequence). The CDR3 extends over 15 amino acids. The junction had 2 bases not matched to a gene; V was cut back by 4 bases and J by 0 bases. In DNA form, the CDR3 reads TGTGCCAGCAGCCGGACAGGGGATAGCAATCAGCCCCAGCATTTT. This encodes CASSRTGDSNQPQHF.

The chain has TRBV18 and TRBJ1-1, with D possibly TRBD1 on 6 matching bases. CDR1 KGHSH and CDR2 LQKENI come from the germline V gene. The CDR3 totals 15 residues. The V and J ends lost 5 bases and 3 bases respectively, with 16 bases between them. The CDR3 spells CASSSTGGEHTEAFF. CDR3 coding DNA: TGTGCCAGCTCATCGACAGGAGGTGAACACACTGAAGCTTTCTTT.

The chain uses TRBV5-4 and TRBJ2-3; D gene uncertain. Germline values: CDR1 SGHNT, CDR2 YYREEE (reference sequence). Trimming cost V 0 bases and J 1 base, with 6 bases left between them. The CDR3 is 14 amino acids. Here the CDR3 reads CASSLDTGTDTQYF. The DNA for the CDR3 is TGTGCCAGCAGCTTGGATACAGGCACAGATACGCAGTATTTT.

The chain carries TRBV7-3 and TRBJ2-2; D ambiguous. V lost 4 bases, J lost 4 bases, and 16 bases lay in between. CDR1 and CDR2 from the germline V gene are SGHTA and FQGTGA. CDR3 size: 16 residues. This CDR3 is CASSSLFGAGTGELFF. DNA of the CDR3: TGTGCCAGCAGCTCCCTGTTTGGTGCCGGCACCGGGGAGCTGTTTTTT.

For this clone: This sample also contains other DNA sequences that code for the same CDR3. The chain employs TRBV5-1 and TRBJ2-7, with 8 bases lining up with TRBD1. CDR3 size: 14 residues. V lost 4 bases and J lost 3; bases outside the gene matches: 6. Germline CDR1 is SGHRS and CDR2 is YFSETQ. CDR3 sequence reads: CASSGGQGGYEQYF. In nucleotides, the CDR3 is TGCGCCAGCAGCGGCGGACAGGGAGGCTACGAGCAGTACTTC.